A selection of T cell receptor beta chains follows, all from one sample in a study of sequential checkpoint blockade in melanoma. Clones were sequenced by immunoSEQ multiplex PCR, and TCRdb holds only the in-frame ones, with some missing. There are 15,000 to 20,000 clones in the sample; around 77% occur only once, and roughly 30% lies in the top ten. The specimen comprised CD8+ T cells sorted from blood (inferred from file names), sampled from a patient given nivolumab and ipilimumab in sequence. The receptors were gathered from a human donor with melanoma. Each CDR3 is given with its conserved first and last residue. D genes are given only for firm matches. A row's size may be missing; if present it is once, few, many or a size class.

v_call	j_call	clone_size	d_call	cdr3_aa	cdr3_nt
TRBV10-2	TRBJ2-7	-	TRBD2	CASSDSGAGGPRREQYF	TGCGCCAGCAGTGATAGTGGTGCGGGAGGGCCCCGGCGAGAGCAGTACTTC
TRBV4-1	TRBJ2-1	few	TRBD2	CASSLTSGGRNEQFF	TGCGCCAGCAGCCTCACTAGCGGGGGCCGTAATGAGCAGTTCTTC
TRBV20-1	TRBJ2-3	-	-	CSAIGPDTQYF	TGCAGTGCTATCGGTCCAGATACGCAGTATTTT
TRBV7-9	TRBJ1-3	few	-	CASSGRGTESSGNTIYF	TGTGCCAGCAGCGGAAGGGGCACGGAGAGCTCTGGAAACACCATATATTTT
TRBV15	TRBJ2-1	-	-	CATSRDAAGISNEQFF	TGTGCCACCAGCAGAGATGCGGCGGGAATCTCCAATGAGCAGTTCTTC
TRBV10-2	TRBJ2-7	once	TRBD2	CAISPGTGGLAGVYEQYF	TGCGCCATCAGTCCCGGGACAGGGGGACTAGCGGGAGTGTACGAGCAGTACTTC
TRBV4-1	TRBJ2-5	-	TRBD2	CASSQDYGRGETQYF	TGCGCCAGCAGCCAAGATTATGGGAGGGGAGAGACCCAGTACTTC
TRBV2	TRBJ2-1	-	-	CASNWASSYNEQFF	TGTGCCAGCAATTGGGCGAGTTCCTACAATGAGCAGTTCTTC
TRBV30	TRBJ1-1	-	-	CAWSSRGWAEAFF	TGTGCCTGGAGCTCCAGGGGTTGGGCTGAAGCTTTCTTT
TRBV6-5	TRBJ2-7	-	-	CASSAGEIEQYF	TGTGCCAGCAGTGCGGGTGAGATCGAGCAGTACTTC
TRBV11-2	TRBJ2-7	-	-	CASSPGWILGYEQYF	TGTGCCAGCAGCCCCGGGTGGATCTTGGGCTACGAGCAGTACTTC
TRBV10-3	TRBJ2-7	few	TRBD1	CAISEATSGTGMMTGYF	TGTGCCATCAGTGAGGCCACTTCAGGGACAGGGATGATGACGGGGTACTTC
TRBV29-1	TRBJ2-7	once	TRBD2	CSVSTSGAYEQYF	TGCAGCGTCTCGACTAGCGGGGCATACGAGCAGTACTTC
TRBV19	TRBJ2-1	-	TRBD2	CASSMREGLNNEQFF	TGTGCCAGTAGTATGCGGGAGGGCCTAAACAATGAGCAGTTCTTC
TRBV2	TRBJ2-4	-	-	CASSEALRGTENIQYF	TGTGCCAGCAGTGAAGCGCTTCGGGGGACAGAAAACATTCAGTACTTC
TRBV13	TRBJ2-4	-	TRBD2	CASSTWGGLAKNIQYF	TGTGCCAGCAGCACATGGGGGGGGTTAGCCAAAAACATTCAGTACTTC
TRBV9	TRBJ2-3	once	-	CASSVHTDTQYF	TGTGCCAGCAGCGTACACACAGATACGCAGTATTTT
TRBV14	TRBJ1-1	few	-	CASSQNPRDWNTEAFF	TGTGCCAGCAGCCAAAATCCGAGGGATTGGAACACTGAAGCTTTCTTT
TRBV5-1	TRBJ2-7	-	-	CASSTRGLDEQYF	TGCGCCAGCAGCACCCGGGGGTTAGACGAGCAGTACTTC
TRBV27	TRBJ2-1	-	-	CASRTDGSYNEQFF	TGTGCCAGCAGGACAGACGGGTCCTACAATGAGCAGTTCTTC
TRBV4-1	TRBJ2-7	once	-	CASSQVQDSSYEQYF	TGCGCCAGCAGCCAAGTCCAGGACAGCTCCTACGAGCAGTACTTC
TRBV7-6	TRBJ2-2	few	TRBD1	CASSLGTGNTGELFF	TGTGCCAGCAGCTTAGGGACAGGCAACACCGGGGAGCTGTTTTTT
TRBV5-5	TRBJ1-1	-	-	CASSQLMNTEAFF	TGTGCCAGCAGCCAACTAATGAACACTGAAGCTTTCTTT
TRBV7-8	TRBJ2-1	-	-	CASSPGYNEQFF	TGTGCCAGCAGCCCGGGTTACAATGAGCAGTTCTTC
TRBV2	TRBJ1-1	-	-	CASTTENTEAFF	TGTGCCAGTACGACAGAGAACACTGAAGCTTTCTTT
TRBV7-2	TRBJ2-3	-	TRBD2	CASSRLAGGSTDTQYF	TGTGCCAGCAGCCGTTTAGCGGGAGGGAGCACAGATACGCAGTATTTT
TRBV2	TRBJ1-4	-	TRBD1	CASGDSLNEKLFF	TGTGCCAGCGGGGACAGCCTTAATGAAAAACTGTTTTTT
TRBV25-1	TRBJ2-1	-	-	CASSVGQFSYNEQFF	TGTGCCAGCAGTGTAGGACAGTTCTCCTACAATGAGCAGTTCTTC
TRBV4-1	TRBJ2-1	-	TRBD2	CASSQDGPGGRNNEQFF	TGCGCCAGCAGCCAAGATGGTCCGGGGGGGCGGAACAATGAGCAGTTCTTC
TRBV25-1	TRBJ2-7	once	TRBD1	CASSEIGQAYEQYF	TGTGCCAGCAGTGAGATAGGACAGGCCTACGAGCAGTACTTC
TRBV7-9	TRBJ2-4	-	-	CASSLSEMAKNIQYF	TGTGCCAGCAGCTTAAGCGAGATGGCCAAAAACATTCAGTACTTC
TRBV27	TRBJ2-1	-	-	CASRGGYNEQFF	TGTGCCAGTCGAGGGGGTTACAATGAGCAGTTCTTC
TRBV7-9	TRBJ2-3	-	-	CASSSTDSTDTQYF	TGTGCCAGCAGCTCGACAGACAGCACAGATACGCAGTATTTT
TRBV7-9	TRBJ2-7	few	-	CASNLNGGVEQYF	TGTGCCAGCAACTTAAACGGCGGGGTCGAGCAGTACTTC
TRBV6-5	TRBJ2-2	once	-	CASNPGVTGELFF	TGTGCCAGCAACCCGGGAGTCACCGGGGAGCTGTTTTTT
TRBV6-5	TRBJ1-5	-	-	CASSLTERGNQPQHF	TGTGCCAGCAGCCTGACAGAAAGGGGCAATCAGCCCCAGCATTTT
TRBV19	TRBJ2-2	-	-	CASSAVYGELFF	TGTGCCAGTAGTGCCGTCTACGGGGAGCTGTTTTTT
TRBV6-1	TRBJ2-7	-	TRBD1	CASSEWWTGGGYEQYF	TGTGCCAGCAGTGAATGGTGGACAGGGGGTGGCTACGAGCAGTACTTC
TRBV5-1	TRBJ1-1	-	-	CASSLVLGTEAFF	TGCGCCAGCAGCTTGGTGCTGGGCACCGAAGCTTTCTTT
TRBV29-1	TRBJ2-3	-	TRBD1	CSVDTGGYSTDTQYF	TGCAGCGTTGACACAGGGGGGTATAGCACAGATACGCAGTATTTT
TRBV6-6	TRBJ1-2	-	TRBD1	CASSYLTLDRGHGYTF	TGTGCCAGCAGTTACCTGACCCTGGACAGGGGCCATGGCTACACCTTC
TRBV6-1	TRBJ2-1	-	-	CATCREWENNEQFF	TGTGCCACATGCCGGGAGTGGGAGAACAATGAGCAGTTCTTC
TRBV5-4	TRBJ1-2	few	TRBD1	CASSTTGGADGYTF	TGTGCCAGCAGCACAACAGGGGGCGCGGATGGCTACACCTTC
TRBV6-6	TRBJ1-2	-	-	CASREGPSPLYGYTF	TGTGCCAGCAGAGAGGGCCCGTCCCCCCTTTATGGCTACACCTTC
TRBV6-5	TRBJ1-4	few	-	CASSYSSGGKLFF	TGTGCCAGCAGTTACTCGTCGGGGGGAAAACTGTTTTTT
TRBV6-1	TRBJ1-6	-	TRBD1	CASSDLGQVNNSPLHF	TGTGCCAGCAGTGATTTGGGACAGGTGAATAATTCACCCCTCCACTTT
TRBV20-1	TRBJ1-2	-	-	CSAPDSYGYTF	TGCAGTGCGCCTGACAGCTATGGCTACACCTTC
TRBV19	TRBJ2-1	few	TRBD2	CASSATSGPPNEQFF	TGTGCCAGTAGTGCGACTAGCGGTCCCCCCAATGAGCAGTTCTTC
TRBV7-9	TRBJ2-7	-	-	CASSPLFGSRFDYEQYF	TGTGCCAGCAGCCCCCTATTCGGGTCGCGGTTCGACTACGAGCAGTACTTC